The present T cell receptor beta chain was sequenced within a study of blood T cells in healthy people across ages (dated by TCRdb to the mid-2010s). Turning to the overall study: Template switching captured roughly one uniquely barcoded TCR beta cDNA molecule per two T cells in model experiments. The study measured age-related changes in TCR beta repertoire diversity using deep sequencing normalized with unique cDNA molecular identifiers. The donors were divided into four age groups: young (average roughly 17 years), middle-aged (about 40), aged (approximately 62) and long-lived (around 80). To avoid experimental bias, donors of different ages were randomly spread across the sequencing lanes. Two additional independent replicas of 1 million unique cDNA reads from the same blood draw were analyzed for two donors (one aged 18 to 30 and one aged 80 or older). What the authors observed across the whole study: Conclusive comparison of naive and antigen-experienced compartments was prevented by the profiling of bulk unsorted PBMCs. Observed TCR beta diversity per million T cells fell roughly linearly with age, and a significant reduction was already apparent by age roughly 40. Because the CMV infection status of the donors was unknown, age-related changes in expanded clonotypes may potentially have been confounded. The long-lived group showed more naive CD4+ T cells, fewer expanded clones and increased TCR diversity than the aged group, suggesting age selection. There was a strong correlation between observed TCR beta diversity and the percentage of naive T cells measured by flow cytometry. Estimates of total diversity based on one million sequenced T cells were regarded as lower bounds and as underestimates.

The library was obtained by 5' RACE. The reads were generated on an Illumina HiSeq 2500. A second PCR of roughly 6 to 11 cycles was run with a J-beta primer mix and a sample-barcoded 5' primer. A unique molecular identifier was introduced onto each TCR beta cDNA molecule by a template-switch 5' adaptor carrying 12 random nucleotides. Each sample yielded at least 3 million CDR3-containing paired-end reads. First-strand cDNA was synthesized from all RNA with the Mint cDNA synthesis kit, primed by a TRBC-specific oligonucleotide. Following uracil-DNA glycosylase treatment, a first 18-cycle PCR with universal primers M1SS and BC2_uni_R was performed on all cDNA. In the authors' own workflow: Normalization of each sample was performed by random selection of 1 million high-quality reads, each carrying a distinct molecular identifier. Instead of being binned into consensus sequences, reads that shared molecular identifiers were thrown out. MiTCR, with a Q25 quality threshold and the strictest error-elimination algorithm, was used for CDR3 identification, clonotype clustering and error correction. Lower-bound total TCR beta diversity was estimated with a nonparametric unseen species model using Euler transformation. TCRdb itself trimmed the public reads at Q25 with fastp, ran MiXCR and retained productive beta chains. Identical CDR3 proteins give one entry, which carries the most common genes and DNA. TCRdb's processing, not the study's, gives the V and J calls here. This sample is represented by roughly 1,500,000 distinct CDR3 sequences; roughly 45% of them were singletons. 7% to 9.5% of the sample belongs to the ten largest clones.

Including cysteine and phenylalanine, the CDR3 has 15 amino acids. Only the CDR3 portion is preserved as DNA: 45 bases, with reading frame beginning at the first base. The germline V gene sets CDR1 to MNHEY and CDR2 to SVGEGT. Trimming at the junction amounts to 6 bases on V and 0 bases on J, and the germline ends lie 14 bases apart. Systemically healthy Caucasian individuals from Russia, around 39 in total and aged about 6 to 100 years, were included as donors. Roughly 9 milliliters of peripheral blood were drawn from each donor into EDTA-treated Vacutainer tubes. PBMCs were isolated by Ficoll-Paque density-gradient centrifugation, with at least 6.5 million obtained per sample. Total RNA, at least 5.5 micrograms per sample, was extracted from PBMCs with Trizol reagent. The percentages of naive CD45RAhigh/CD27high T cells were determined by flow cytometry on a PBMC aliquot from every donor. About this clonotype itself: Its binding antigen is unknown. Base qualities are not recorded, but no much larger clone differs from it by a single base.

The sequence derives from a woman under 30 in good health. The rearrangement joined TRBV6-2 or TRBV6-3 to TRBJ1-1; the D gene is possibly TRBD1, with 5 bases matching. Sequencing was carried out using blood. This receptor carries the CDR3 CASRPSGSMNTEAFF. The base sequence is TGTGCCAGCAGACCCTCAGGGAGCATGAACACTGAAGCTTTCTTT.